Sample share makes the clone carrying this T cell receptor beta chain large. Its antigen is unknown. V lost 1 base to trimming and J lost 7 bases, with 11 bases between them. This CDR3 comprises 13 residues. Germline-derived CDR1 and CDR2 are KGHSY and FQNENV. This record belongs to a study of early stage breast cancer tumors. For the study at large: Of some 17 invasive breast tumors, about a dozen were hormone receptor-positive, HER2-negative.

TCRdb's copy holds only in-frame clones and misses some; the assay was immunoSEQ multiplex PCR. This sample has over 11,000 clones, with approximately 81% found just once. Findings and limits, study-wide: Tumor and normal breast were distinguished via blood comparison in about 90% of the 16 patients. Compared with adjacent normal breast, tumors showed approximately 2.5-fold denser, more clonal T cells.

Normal breast often needed roughly 100-310 mg of tissue for enough DNA. The rearrangement joins TRBV16 to TRBJ2-7; D uncertain. Input material: normal breast tissue next to the tumor. This clonotype originated in a person in their fifties or sixties with breast cancer. The CDR3 loop reads CASSQLGPREQYF. DNA of the CDR3: TGTGCCAGCAGCCAATTGGGCCCGAGGGAGCAGTACTTC.